These 30 T cell receptor beta chains came from one sample sequenced in a study of T cells expressing NK-cell markers (dated by TCRdb to the early 2020s). To prepare the library, 5' RACE was applied. Instrument used: Illumina HiSeq 2000. Reads reprocessed by TCRdb are summarized as one entry per CDR3 protein sequence, and DNA is absent. In this sample's table one finds about 400,000 distinct CDR3 sequences. Clones ranked in the top ten supply around 10% of the sample. The material sequenced was blood T cells: a sorted CD56 or NKG2C T cell subset, CD4+ or CD8+ T cells, or bulk PBMC T cells (not recorded which). The receptors were sampled from a woman in her forties or fifties in good health. Donor details come from another sample of the same person, matched by shared clones.

The chain couples TRBV3-1 to TRBJ2-2; TCRdb's D gene call, TRBD2, goes unchecked for lack of DNA. From germline, CDR1 is LGHDT and CDR2 YNNKEL (reference sequence). The CDR3 length is 14 residues. The CDR3 spells CASSLTSLTGELFF.

V is TRBV19 and J is TRBJ2-7; TCRdb's D gene call, TRBD1, goes unchecked for lack of DNA. The germline gives CDR1 LNHDA, CDR2 SQIVND (reference sequence). This CDR3 contains 15 residues. CDR3: CASSIGGTGSYEQYF.

V usage is TRBV4-1 and J usage is TRBJ2-2; TCRdb proposes TRBD2, but this gene call is untestable without DNA. The germline gives CDR1 MGHRA, CDR2 YSYEKL. The CDR3 has 14 residues. This chain's CDR3 is CASGRAPNTGELFF.

The chain links TRBV4-1 to TRBJ2-5; TCRdb outputs TRBD1, but without DNA this stays unchecked. Per germline, CDR1 MGHRA and CDR2 YSYEKL. This CDR3 has 15 residues. The CDR3 is CASSQEGRGKETQYF.

The chain has TRBV6-6 and TRBJ2-1; TCRdb gives TRBD2 as the D gene, but with no DNA this cannot be confirmed. Germline V gene sequence: CDR1 MNHNY, CDR2 SVGAGI (reference sequence). The CDR3 extends over 16 amino acids. This CDR3 reads CASSRGTSGIYNEQFF.

The chain uses TRBV7-8 and TRBJ1-4. CDR1 and CDR2 from the germline V gene are SGHVS and FQNEAQ. This CDR3 is 13 amino acids long. This chain's CDR3 is CASSLAPSEKLFF.

V usage is TRBV4-1 and J usage is TRBJ2-5; TCRdb outputs TRBD2, but without DNA this stays unchecked. Germline V lookup: CDR1 MGHRA, CDR2 YSYEKL. The CDR3 covers 16 residues. The chain's CDR3 is CASSPIAGGPRETQYF.

This rearrangement joins TRBV4-1 to TRBJ2-7; TCRdb returns TRBD1, unconfirmable since there is no DNA. Germline CDR1 and CDR2: MGHRA and YSYEKL. This CDR3 region has 16 residues. The CDR3 sequence: CASSHGDSPLPVEQYF.

This chain's CDR3 is CASSSRGGADTQYF. This rearrangement joins TRBV11-2 to TRBJ2-3. The germline V gene encodes CDR1 SGHAT and CDR2 FQNNGV. The CDR3 sequence is 14 residues long.

V and J are TRBV5-1 and TRBJ2-2; TCRdb picks TRBD1, but there is no DNA to check that call. Germline V lookup: CDR1 SGHRS, CDR2 YFSETQ. The CDR3 has 17 amino acids. The CDR3 sequence: CASSLGLWGLNTGELFF.

The chain links TRBV2 to TRBJ2-3; TCRdb picks TRBD1, but there is no DNA to check that call. The germline V gene has CDR1 SNHLY and CDR2 FYNNEI. CDR3 size: 12 residues. The CDR3 loop reads CASHWGGGTQYF.

The rearrangement uses TRBV25-1 and TRBJ1-6; TCRdb lists TRBD1, though no DNA is available to test this call. Looked up from germline, CDR1 is MGHDK and CDR2 is SYGVNS. This CDR3 comprises 15 residues. The CDR3: CASSENRHQGSPLHF.

The chain carries TRBV6-2 or TRBV6-3 and TRBJ2-1; TCRdb's D gene call, TRBD1, goes unchecked for lack of DNA. CDR1 is MNHEY and CDR2 is SVGEGT in the germline V gene. The CDR3 has 17 residues. The CDR3 region is CASSYSTPRGIYNEQFF.

The chain is built from TRBV12-3 or TRBV12-4 and TRBJ1-1. The CDR3 contains 14 residues. This chain's CDR3 is CASRPTGPDKEAFF.

This sequence joins TRBV12-3 or TRBV12-4 and TRBJ2-1. This CDR3 is built from 14 residues. The CDR3 here is CASSLGWKGNEQFF.

The gene calls are TRBV7-6 and TRBJ2-3; TCRdb's assignment of TRBD1 cannot be checked, as there is no DNA. CDR3 size: 16 residues. Per the germline V gene, CDR1 is SGHVS and CDR2 is FNYEAQ. CDR3: CASSLGNRGPTDTQYF.

The chain uses TRBV20-1 and TRBJ2-3; TCRdb designates TRBD2, a call that cannot be tested without DNA. This CDR3 spans 15 amino acids. Germline V gene lookup returns CDR1 DFQATT and CDR2 SNEGSKA (reference sequence). CDR3 residues: CSARGVAENTDTQYF.

The chain employs TRBV27 and TRBJ2-3; checking the TCRdb D call of TRBD2 is not possible without DNA. Germline loops: CDR1 MNHEY, CDR2 SMNVEV (reference sequence). This CDR3 is built from 16 residues. CDR3 protein: CASSQGLAGYEDTQYF.

The chain links TRBV5-4 to TRBJ2-7; no DNA is available, so the TRBD2 call from TCRdb remains unchecked. Per germline, CDR1 SGHNT and CDR2 YYREEE (reference sequence). The CDR3 contains 17 residues. This CDR3 is CASSTGTSGRRFGEQYF.

This sequence joins TRBV6-4 and TRBJ2-5; TCRdb gives TRBD2 as the D gene, but with no DNA this cannot be confirmed. The CDR3 totals 13 residues. Germline V lookup: CDR1 MRHNA, CDR2 SNTAGT. The CDR3 region is CASSSGPRGTQYF.

The chain couples TRBV14 to TRBJ2-4; checking the TCRdb D call of TRBD1 is not possible without DNA. The CDR3 runs 17 residues. Looked up from germline, CDR1 is SGHDN and CDR2 is FVKESK. The CDR3 here is CASSQNPKVAGKNIQYF.

V and J are TRBV15 and TRBJ2-6; lacking DNA, the TRBD1 call made by TCRdb goes unchecked. This CDR3 region has 16 residues. Germline CDR1 reads LNHNV; CDR2 reads YYDKDF (reference sequence). The CDR3 here is CATSSYRGPGANVLTF. Full variable domain (remainder filled in from reference TRBV15 and TRBJ2-6): DAMVIQNPRYQVTQFGKPVTLSCSQTLNHNVMYWYQQKSSQAPKLLFHYYDKDFNNEADTPDNFQSRRPNTSFCFLDIRSPGLGDTAMYLCATSSYRGPGANVLTFGAGSRLTVL.

The chain joins TRBV5-1 to TRBJ1-4; the D call of TRBD1 rests on TCRdb alone, since no DNA is present to check it. Germline lookup yields CDR1 SGHRS and CDR2 YFSETQ. CDR3 length equals 17 residues. This chain's CDR3 is CASSEDRGPGSNEKLFF.

This sequence joins TRBV7-9 and TRBJ2-7; the TRBD2 assignment by TCRdb is unverifiable without DNA. There are 15 residues in the CDR3. CDR1 SEHNR and CDR2 FQNEAQ come from the germline V gene (reference sequence). Here the CDR3 reads CASSPRAGGIYEQYF.

The genes are TRBV9 and TRBJ2-3. This CDR3 contains 13 residues. Germline CDR1 is SGDLS and CDR2 is YYNGEE. CDR3 amino acids: CASSEPHLDTQYF.

V gene TRBV30 combines with J gene TRBJ2-2. This CDR3 is 13 amino acids long. Germline V gives CDR1 GTSNPN, CDR2 SVGIG (reference sequence). CDR3: CAWSVLDAGELFF.

The rearrangement uses TRBV21-1 and TRBJ2-1; TCRdb outputs TRBD2, but without DNA this stays unchecked. TRBV21-1 is listed as a pseudogene. The CDR3 consists of 16 residues. CDR3 in amino acids: CASSPPRSPRSDEQFF.

The genes are TRBV20-1 and TRBJ2-5; TCRdb's D gene call, TRBD2, goes unchecked for lack of DNA. The CDR3 totals 15 residues. Germline V lookup: CDR1 DFQATT, CDR2 SNEGSKA (reference sequence). The CDR3 loop is CSARVPGPYQETQYF.

The J gene is TRBJ2-7, the V gene TRBV20-1; the TCRdb call, TRBD2, lacks DNA for checking. The CDR3 has 15 residues. The germline gives CDR1 DFQATT, CDR2 SNEGSKA (reference sequence). This chain's CDR3 is CSARDSTSPLGEQYF.

The V call is TRBV6-6, the J call TRBJ1-1. There are 14 residues in the CDR3. The germline gives CDR1 MNHNY, CDR2 SVGAGI (reference sequence). This CDR3 reads CASKSRGKDREAFF.